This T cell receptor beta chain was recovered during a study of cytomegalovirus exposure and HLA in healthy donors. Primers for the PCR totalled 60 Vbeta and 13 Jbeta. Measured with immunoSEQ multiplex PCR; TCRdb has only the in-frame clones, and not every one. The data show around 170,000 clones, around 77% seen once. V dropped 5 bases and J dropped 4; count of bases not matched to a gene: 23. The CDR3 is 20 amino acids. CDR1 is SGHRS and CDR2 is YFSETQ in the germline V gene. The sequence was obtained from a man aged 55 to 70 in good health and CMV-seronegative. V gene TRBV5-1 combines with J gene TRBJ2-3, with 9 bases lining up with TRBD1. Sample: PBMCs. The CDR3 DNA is TGCGCCAGCAGGGGACAGGGAATCGCGGGGGCAGGTTCTCACGCAGATACGCAGTATTTT. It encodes CASRGQGIAGAGSHADTQYF. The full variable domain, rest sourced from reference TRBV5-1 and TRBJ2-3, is KAGVTQTPRYLIKTRGQQVTLSCSPISGHRSVSWYQQTPGQGLQFLFEYFSETQRNKGNFPGRFSGRQFSNSRSEMNVSTLELGDSALYLCASRGQGIAGAGSHADTQYFGPGTRLTVL.